The rows below give T cell receptor beta chains drawn from one sample of a study of regulatory T cells in long-lasting Graves disease. Each CDR3 protein gets one entry after TCRdb re-called the multiplex PCR reads with MiXCR. Counted here are about 520,000 distinct CDR3 sequences, more than 10% occurring once; the ten biggest clones make up about 8.3%. These same data were also listed under a study on T cells in Graves' hyperthyroidism and ophthalmopathy.

Material: peripheral blood mononuclear cells (PBMCs), obtained at new diagnosis, from a patient treated with antithyroid drugs. The source of these receptors is a woman in her twenties or thirties with Graves disease. CDR3s include the opening cysteine and the closing phenylalanine or tryptophan. D genes are given only for firm matches. Clone size, where shown, is once, few, many, or a class for clones that have expanded.

abundance	v_gene	j_gene	d_gene	CDR3nt	CDR3aa
-	TRBV5-4	TRBJ2-7	TRBD1	TGTGCCAGCAGCCGTGAGGGGACAGGGACCGAGCAGTACTTC	CASSREGTGTEQYF
many	TRBV9	TRBJ2-1	TRBD1	TGTGCCAGCAGCGTAGCAGGGGGCCTATACAATGAGCAGTTCTTC	CASSVAGGLYNEQFF
many	TRBV5-8	TRBJ1-5	TRBD1	TGTGCCAGCAGCTTACAGGGGCAGGATCAGCCCCAGCATTTT	CASSLQGQDQPQHF
many	TRBV10-3	TRBJ2-5	TRBD1	TGTGCCATCAGTGAGCGACTGACAGGGGAAGAGACCCAGTACTTC	CAISERLTGEETQYF
-	TRBV5-5	TRBJ2-3	TRBD1	TGTGCCAGCAGCGCTCAGCCGGGACAGGGGACAGATACGCAGTATTTT	CASSAQPGQGTDTQYF
few	TRBV5-1	TRBJ2-1	-	TGCGCCAGCAGCTGGGGTCCCTCCGGGGATGAGCAGTTCTTC	CASSWGPSGDEQFF
many	TRBV20-1	TRBJ2-2	TRBD2	TGCAGTGCTAGGTCGGCGGGAGTGGGTTCGGGCACCGGGGAGCTGTTTTTT	CSARSAGVGSGTGELFF
-	TRBV19	TRBJ2-3	-	TGTGCCAGTAGTCCCCCCCCCAACTACAACACAGATACGCAGTATTTT	CASSPPPNYNTDTQYF
-	TRBV20-1	TRBJ2-7	TRBD2	TGCAGTGCTAGGCGTCTAGCGGGAGCTCCTAGCTCCTACGAGCAGTACTTC	CSARRLAGAPSSYEQYF
many	TRBV6-5	TRBJ1-6	-	TGTGCCAGCAGTTCTCAGGGGCCCTATAATTCACCCCTCCACTTT	CASSSQGPYNSPLHF
few	TRBV6-1	TRBJ1-5	-	TGTGCCAGCAGCGATAACCGGGTCAGGGGACGCCAGCCCCAGCATTTT	CASSDNRVRGRQPQHF
many	TRBV30	TRBJ2-3	-	TGTGCCTGGAGTGGGATAACAGATACGCAGTATTTT	CAWSGITDTQYF
many	TRBV12-3/TRBV12-4	TRBJ1-1	-	TGTGCCAGCAGTTTACTAGAGAACACTGAAGCTTTCTTT	CASSLLENTEAFF
many	TRBV6-2/TRBV6-3	TRBJ1-1	-	TGTGCCAGCAGTCGTGCCCGTCTAAAAGCTTTCTTT	CASSRARLKAFF
few	TRBV19	TRBJ1-1	-	TGTGCCAGTAGTTCTCAGATCGGACGGGGGAACACTGAAGCTTTCTTT	CASSSQIGRGNTEAFF
-	TRBV5-6	TRBJ2-6	-	TGTGCCAGCAGCTCCCCCGCGAGGGGGGCCAACGTCCTGACTTTC	CASSSPARGANVLTF
many	TRBV5-5	TRBJ2-7	TRBD1	TGTGCCAGCAGTTTTGCGGGGACAGGGGCCTACGAGCAGTACTTC	CASSFAGTGAYEQYF
many	TRBV18	TRBJ1-6	-	TGTGCCAGCTCACCAAGTTCGAATCACAATTCACCCCTCCACTTT	CASSPSSNHNSPLHF
many	TRBV28	TRBJ2-3	TRBD2	TGTGCCAGCAGTTTACCTAGCGGGTTAGATACGCAGTATTTT	CASSLPSGLDTQYF
few	TRBV19	TRBJ1-1	-	TGTGCCAGTAGTATAGAGGGTCGCACTGAAGCTTTCTTT	CASSIEGRTEAFF
many	TRBV28	TRBJ1-1	-	TGTGCCAGCAGTTCCCCCGGTACGGGGGACACCTATGAAGCTTTCTTT	CASSSPGTGDTYEAFF
few	TRBV12-3/TRBV12-4	TRBJ2-7	-	TGTGCCAGCAGTTTTCCCCCCCCAGGGTTAGAGCAGTACTTC	CASSFPPPGLEQYF
-	TRBV9	TRBJ1-2	-	TGTGCCAGCAGCCAGGAGCGGGGGCGGTGGGGCTACACCTTC	CASSQERGRWGYTF
many	TRBV2	TRBJ2-7	-	TGTGCCAGCAGTGCGGGTTACGAGCAGTACTTC	CASSAGYEQYF
many	TRBV2	TRBJ2-7	-	TGTGCCAGCAGTGAAAAGGGCTCCTACGAGCAGTACTTC	CASSEKGSYEQYF
-	TRBV20-1	TRBJ1-3	-	TGCAGTGCTAGAGATGGGGCAGCTGGAAACACCATATATTTT	CSARDGAAGNTIYF
once	TRBV20-1	TRBJ1-1	-	TGCAGTGCTAGAATTCGGGGGCGGGCCACTGAAGCTTTCTTT	CSARIRGRATEAFF
many	TRBV7-9	TRBJ1-5	-	TGTGCCAGCAGCTTAGGGGGGGCTTTTCAGCCCCAGCATTTT	CASSLGGAFQPQHF
many	TRBV27	TRBJ2-1	TRBD2	TGTGCCAGCAGTTTCACCCTAGCGGCCTCCTACAATGAGCAGTTCTTC	CASSFTLAASYNEQFF
few	TRBV14	TRBJ1-3	-	TGTGCCAGCAGCCAATATGGGAACACCATATATTTT	CASSQYGNTIYF
few	TRBV7-9	TRBJ2-7	-	TGTGCCAGCACCAATCAGGGGTCCTACGAGCAGTACTTC	CASTNQGSYEQYF
few	TRBV6-1	TRBJ2-6	TRBD2	TGTGCCAGCAGTCGGGGACTAGCGGGAGTTGGTGGGGCCAACGTCCTGACTTTC	CASSRGLAGVGGANVLTF
-	TRBV5-1	TRBJ2-2	-	TGCGCCAGCAGTTCACAGGGTAGCGGGGAGCTGTTTTTT	CASSSQGSGELFF
-	TRBV5-1	TRBJ2-5	-	TGCGCCAGCAGCCCCTCTCCGGCTAGAGAAGAGACCCAGTACTTC	CASSPSPAREETQYF
-	TRBV20-1	TRBJ2-7	TRBD2	TGCAGTGCTAGGATGGCGGGAGGGCCGCAGGAGCAGTACTTC	CSARMAGGPQEQYF
many	TRBV27	TRBJ1-2	TRBD1	TGTGCCAGCAGTTTTGACAGGGGTGATGGCTACACCTTC	CASSFDRGDGYTF
-	TRBV4-3	TRBJ2-6	TRBD2	TGCGCCAGCAGCCAAGTCCTAGCGGGAGTCTCTGGGGCCAACGTCCTGACTTTC	CASSQVLAGVSGANVLTF
many	TRBV28	TRBJ1-2	-	TGTGCCAGCAGGCCTACACAGGGTTACTATGGCTACACCTTC	CASRPTQGYYGYTF
many	TRBV20-1	TRBJ1-2	TRBD1	TGCAGTGCTAACCCGGGACAGGGGTATGGCTACACCTTC	CSANPGQGYGYTF
many	TRBV10-3	TRBJ2-7	-	TGTGCCATCAGTGAGTCAACATACTACGAGCAGTACTTC	CAISESTYYEQYF
many	TRBV13	TRBJ2-1	TRBD2	TGTGCCAGCAGCTCTACCGAGGGACTAGGCTCCTACAATGAGCAGTTCTTC	CASSSTEGLGSYNEQFF
many	TRBV28	TRBJ1-1	TRBD1	TGTGCCAGCAGTTTCCCGACAGGGGGCGCGGGAGCTTTCTTT	CASSFPTGGAGAFF